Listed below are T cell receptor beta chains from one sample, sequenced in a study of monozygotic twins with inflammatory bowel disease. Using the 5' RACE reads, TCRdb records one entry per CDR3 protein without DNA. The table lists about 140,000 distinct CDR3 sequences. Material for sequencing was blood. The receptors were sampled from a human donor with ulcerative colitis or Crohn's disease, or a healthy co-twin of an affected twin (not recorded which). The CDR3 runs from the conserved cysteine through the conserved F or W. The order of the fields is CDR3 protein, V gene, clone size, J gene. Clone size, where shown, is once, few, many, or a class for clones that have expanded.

CASSSFPGQGDTGELFF	TRBV18	.	TRBJ2-2
CASSPDWDNEQFF	TRBV14	.	TRBJ2-1
CASSLNRVKVEQFF	TRBV11-2	.	TRBJ2-1
CASSLTTGGNTEAFF	TRBV5-1	.	TRBJ1-1
CASSLSPGRNSPLHF	TRBV5-1	.	TRBJ1-6
CASSYPGNLYNSPLHF	TRBV6-5	.	TRBJ1-6
CASSLWTSDGDEQFF	TRBV12-3/TRBV12-4	.	TRBJ2-1
CASSPGGLAGNIQYF	TRBV18	.	TRBJ2-4
CASSPPYGNTIYF	TRBV7-6	.	TRBJ1-3
CASSPALVHEQFF	TRBV5-1	.	TRBJ2-1
CASSYRGLATGEQYF	TRBV12-3/TRBV12-4	.	TRBJ2-7
CSARGRPYSYNEQFF	TRBV20-1	.	TRBJ2-1
CASSSQGNQPQHF	TRBV2	.	TRBJ1-5
CATSRDTGSPLHF	TRBV15	.	TRBJ1-6
CASRKDSNQPQHF	TRBV5-1	.	TRBJ1-5
CASGNRRGSGSYEQYF	TRBV12-3/TRBV12-4	.	TRBJ2-7
CASSIPGQGNTEAFF	TRBV5-1	.	TRBJ1-1
CSARSLAGIGNEQFF	TRBV20-1	.	TRBJ2-1
CAISVGQVDEDFF	TRBV10-3	.	TRBJ1-1
CASSLAGTDNTEAFF	TRBV5-1	.	TRBJ1-1
CAISVGQGGETQYF	TRBV10-3	.	TRBJ2-5
CASSPRQGERDEQYF	TRBV11-1	.	TRBJ2-7
CATRTGNADTQYF	TRBV15	.	TRBJ2-3
CASSSGQGNEQYF	TRBV5-1	.	TRBJ2-7
CASSPRAGEAFF	TRBV12-3/TRBV12-4	.	TRBJ1-1
CSARGLAGLQTQYF	TRBV20-1	.	TRBJ2-5
CASRRDRAGYGYTF	TRBV28	.	TRBJ1-2
CASSRSGTGPYNEQFF	TRBV4-1	.	TRBJ2-1
CASSLHNYGYTF	TRBV12-3/TRBV12-4	.	TRBJ1-2
CSVEGTGRMNTEAFF	TRBV29-1	.	TRBJ1-1
CASSPVRSSYEQYF	TRBV7-9	.	TRBJ2-7
CASSLGQISSYNEQFF	TRBV12-3/TRBV12-4	.	TRBJ2-1
CSVEDLKGMDTEAFF	TRBV29-1	.	TRBJ1-1
CASSPGAGGSVEQYF	TRBV18	.	TRBJ2-7
CASSTGTGKEKLFF	TRBV5-6	.	TRBJ1-4
CASSPRGREGSPLHF	TRBV28	.	TRBJ1-6
CASSPLLWSANTGELFF	TRBV28	.	TRBJ2-2
CASSLPGLDTQYF	TRBV12-3/TRBV12-4	.	TRBJ2-3
CASSFQVYNEKLFF	TRBV5-1	.	TRBJ1-4
CASSQSIPGQGATEAFF	TRBV16	.	TRBJ1-1
CSVSSGPWRNEQFF	TRBV29-1	.	TRBJ2-1
CASGNRVQREQYF	TRBV3-1	.	TRBJ2-7
CASTLGTGDEKLFF	TRBV4-2	.	TRBJ1-4
CASSPQREPPHEQYF	TRBV28	.	TRBJ2-7
CASSLSRVANYGYTF	TRBV11-2	.	TRBJ1-2
CASSEGPSSTDTQYF	TRBV7-2	.	TRBJ2-3
CASSREGRLYNSPLHF	TRBV6-1	.	TRBJ1-6
CSVSKTGANTEAFF	TRBV29-1	.	TRBJ1-1
CASSYPSRPPSSYEQYF	TRBV6-2/TRBV6-3	.	TRBJ2-7
CASSLGTGRNEQYF	TRBV28	.	TRBJ2-7
CASGLLGSGETQYF	TRBV7-9	.	TRBJ2-5
CASSDSAPGELFF	TRBV25-1	.	TRBJ2-2
CAISEIFRTGDSYGYTF	TRBV10-3	.	TRBJ1-2
CASGGLDTDTQYF	TRBV10-2	medium-sized	TRBJ2-3
CASSLAIRTGTYNEQFF	TRBV5-1	.	TRBJ2-1
CAISDDRGANQPQHF	TRBV10-3	.	TRBJ1-5
CASTLGGHRVANTGELFF	TRBV28	.	TRBJ2-2